One sample yielded the 25 T cell receptor beta chains listed below, sequenced in a study of human T cells and chemical hapten exposure. One entry per CDR3 protein results from TCRdb running MiXCR on the RACE reads. Of about 46,000 distinct CDR3 sequences listed, around 4.1% were seen once; the top ten hold 1.5% to 2%. Time point denoted: healthy volunteer bleed at 2 weeks. The authors' total RNA extraction used unfractionated whole blood. Specimen: whole blood. Every receptor here comes from a female donor in good health. Some clones in this sample may be carry-over from other donors' samples.

In this sample, this clonotype turned up many times. This chain links TRBV6-2 or TRBV6-3 with TRBJ1-4, with D perhaps matching TRBD1 (5 bases). V lost 0 bases and J lost 11, with 7 bases in between. The CDR3 runs 12 residues. Germline V lookup: CDR1 MNHEY, CDR2 SVGEGT. The CDR3 reads CASSYSGGKLFF. In DNA form, the CDR3 reads TGTGCCAGCAGTTACTCGGGGGGGAAACTGTTTTTT.

CDR3 sequence (DNA): TGTGCCATCAGTGCAACTAGCGGGGGGACCCAGTACTTC. This sequence encodes CAISATSGGTQYF. This sequence joins TRBV10-3 and TRBJ2-5; 11 nucleotides match TRBD2. V was pared by 4 bases and J by 7 bases, with 2 bases of the junction left unmatched. The CDR3 contains 13 residues. Germline assignment: CDR1 ENHRY and CDR2 SYGVKD.

This clonotype was counted many times. V is TRBV12-3 or TRBV12-4 and J is TRBJ2-7, with D possibly being TRBD2 (6 bases). Trimming pared 4 bases from V and 9 bases from J, leaving 16 bases between. This CDR3 comprises 13 residues. The CDR3, as DNA: TGTGCCAGCAGTTCTTCTCCCGGGCGGGGGCAGTACTTC. Its protein product is CASSSSPGRGQYF.

This clonotype was detected ten times or more. The CDR3 loop reads CTFREDTQYF. As DNA, the CDR3 is TGCACCTTCCGCGAAGATACGCAGTATTTT. V gene TRBV20-1 combines with J gene TRBJ2-3; D remains unclear. CDR3 length equals 10 residues. CDR1 and CDR2 (germline): DFQATT, SNEGSKA (reference sequence).

The rearrangement uses TRBV24-1 and TRBJ2-5, with a weak D call TRBD2 (5 bases). The CDR3 spans 14 residues. The germline gives CDR1 KGHDR, CDR2 SFDVKD. V lost 7 bases and J lost 3, with 14 bases in between. The CDR3 DNA is TGTGCCACCAGCGACCCGGGGTTAGAAGAGACCCAGTACTTC. Translation: CATSDPGLEETQYF.

This clonotype was observed many times. V gene TRBV14 combines with J gene TRBJ1-3, with TRBD1 matching over 7 bases. V was clipped by 0 bases and J by 11 bases; unmatched bases: 1. Germline assignment: CDR1 SGHDN and CDR2 FVKESK. The CDR3 is 12 residues long. CDR3 coding DNA: TGTGCCAGCAGCCAAGAAGGGGGCGCCATATATTTT. This sequence encodes CASSQEGGAIYF.

This clonotype was seen many times. The genes are TRBV11-2 and TRBJ2-6; either TRBD1 or TRBD2 may supply D (6 bases each). The CDR3 is 17 residues long. CDR1 and CDR2 from the germline V gene are SGHAT and FQNNGV. V lost 5 bases, J lost 4 bases, and 18 bases lay in between. The CDR3 DNA sequence: TGTGCCAGCAGCACCCTAGGGGGGAAATGGGGGGCCAACGTCCTGACTTTC. Its protein product is CASSTLGGKWGANVLTF.

Many counts were recorded for this clonotype. The rearrangement uses TRBV12-3 or TRBV12-4 and TRBJ1-2; 8 positions match TRBD1. The CDR3 sequence is 15 residues long. The V gene end was trimmed by 2 bases and the J gene end by 0 bases; junction bases not matched to a gene: 2. This chain's CDR3 is CASSLSQGANYGYTF. The CDR3 DNA is TGTGCCAGCAGTTTATCACAGGGGGCTAACTATGGCTACACCTTC.

This clonotype was seen many times. The V call is TRBV12-3 or TRBV12-4, the J call TRBJ1-6; tentative D call: TRBD1 (5 bases). The V end was cut by 2 bases, the J end by 15 bases, with 11 bases between. The length of the CDR3 is 12 residues. For the CDR3, the DNA is TGTGCCAGCAGTTTAAATAACAGGAACCTCCACTTT. This gives the protein CASSLNNRNLHF.

This clonotype was recorded at least ten times. The rearrangement uses TRBV7-9 and TRBJ1-6; D unclear. Germline lookup yields CDR1 SEHNR and CDR2 FQNEAQ (reference sequence). The CDR3 runs 12 residues. Trimming took off 3 bases at V and 9 bases at J, with 6 bases between the two ends. The CDR3 sequence is CASSFTASPLHF. Written as DNA, the CDR3 is TGTGCCAGCAGCTTTACCGCTTCACCCCTCCACTTT.

This chain connects TRBV2 to TRBJ2-5; D possibly uses TRBD1 or TRBD2 (5 bases each). The CDR3 covers 18 residues. Trimming took off 2 bases at V and 2 bases at J, with 21 bases between the two ends. Germline CDR1 reads SNHLY; CDR2 reads FYNNEI. The DNA for the CDR3 is TGTGCCAGCAGTGAATGGGGGTTGGAGGAGGCCCGACAAGAGACCCAGTACTTC. Translated, it gives CASSEWGLEEARQETQYF.

Ten or more counts support this clonotype. The genes are TRBV18 and TRBJ2-3, with 9 bases that match TRBD2. V lost 3 bases, J lost 2 bases, and 6 bases stayed unmatched. Germline V gene lookup returns CDR1 KGHSH and CDR2 LQKENI. This CDR3 region has 16 residues. CDR3 sequence reads: CASSPGSGGITDTQYF. The CDR3, as DNA: TGTGCCAGCTCACCCGGTAGCGGGGGTATCACAGATACGCAGTATTTT.

The table lists this clonotype with many counts. In nucleotides, the CDR3 is TGTGCCAGCAGCTTAACGTTCCCTACCTGGACAGGGCTGTATGGCTACACCTTC. Its protein is CASSLTFPTWTGLYGYTF. This chain uses TRBV7-2 with TRBJ1-2; 8 positions agree with TRBD1. After removal of 2 bases from V and 5 bases from J, the junction contained 16 bases not matched to a gene. Germline lookup yields CDR1 SGHTA and CDR2 FQGNSA. The CDR3 contains 18 residues.

This clonotype was observed at least ten times. The chain is built from TRBV2 and TRBJ1-1; D gene unclear. Trimming took off 7 bases at V and 1 base at J, with 13 bases between the two ends. From germline, CDR1 is SNHLY and CDR2 FYNNEI. There are 14 residues in the CDR3. The CDR3 protein is CASMARAQNTEAFF. CDR3 in DNA: TGTGCCAGCATGGCACGGGCACAGAACACTGAAGCTTTCTTT. The entire variable domain, with the rest obtained from reference TRBV2 and TRBJ1-1, is as follows: EPEVTQTPSHQVTQMGQEVILRCVPISNHLYFYWYRQILGQKVEFLVSFYNNEISEKSEIFDDQFSVERPDGSNFTLKIRSTKLEDSAMYFCASMARAQNTEAFFGQGTRLTVV.

This clonotype has a count of ten or more. The rearrangement uses TRBV6-6 and TRBJ1-1; D might be TRBD1 (5 bases). The CDR3 covers 13 residues. V dropped 1 base and J dropped 4 bases, with 7 bases sitting between them. Germline CDR1 is MNHNY and CDR2 is SVGAGI (reference sequence). CDR3 amino acids: CASSYFGGTEAFF. CDR3 nucleotides: TGTGCCAGCAGTTACTTTGGGGGCACTGAAGCTTTCTTT.

This clonotype showed up just a few times. The chain is built from TRBV20-1 and TRBJ2-5; 10 bases agree with TRBD2. J gave up 5 bases and V 3 bases, and 3 bases lay outside the gene matches. The CDR3 sequence is 13 residues long. Germline V gives CDR1 DFQATT, CDR2 SNEGSKA (reference sequence). This CDR3 reads CSASSGGIETQYF. CDR3 nucleotides: TGCAGTGCTAGTAGCGGGGGGATCGAGACCCAGTACTTC.

This clonotype appeared many times. This rearrangement joins TRBV7-2 to TRBJ1-4; D remains ambiguous. The CDR3 is 12 residues long. Germline assignment: CDR1 SGHTA and CDR2 FQGNSA. V shed 5 bases and J shed 8 bases, with 9 bases lying between them. CDR3 loop: CASSLGVEKLFF. CDR3 nucleotides: TGTGCCAGCAGCCTGGGAGTGGAAAAACTGTTTTTT.

This clonotype was seen many times. V usage is TRBV12-3 or TRBV12-4 and J usage is TRBJ2-3; 10 bases align to TRBD2. This CDR3 region has 17 residues. Losses at the gene ends were 5 bases for V and 7 bases for J; bases not matched to a gene: 15. The CDR3 bases are TGTGCCAGCAGTCAACATCGCACTAGCGGGGACCCGAATACGCAGTATTTT. Translating it yields CASSQHRTSGDPNTQYF.

By share of the sample, this clonotype is medium-sized (0.01 to 0.1%). The chain has TRBV7-8 and TRBJ2-7, with D uncertain. Germline-derived CDR1 and CDR2 are SGHVS and FQNEAQ. The CDR3 runs to 13 residues. V was pared by 1 base and J by 1 base, with 5 bases between. CDR3 region: CASSLGPSYEQYF. In DNA form, the CDR3 reads TGTGCCAGCAGCTTAGGTCCGTCCTACGAGCAGTACTTC.

The V gene is TRBV6-1, the J gene TRBJ2-7; D ambiguous. Germline CDR1 MNHNS, CDR2 SASEGT. This CDR3 is 13 amino acids long. V lost 0 bases and J 4 bases, leaving 7 bases between the germline ends. The CDR3 coding sequence is TGTGCCAGCAGTGAAGCGCAGAAGTACGAGCAGTACTTC. This encodes CASSEAQKYEQYF.

This clonotype was recorded at least ten times. The gene calls are TRBV7-2 and TRBJ2-4; D may be TRBD1 or TRBD2 (5 bases each). Germline CDR1 reads SGHTA; CDR2 reads FQGNSA. The CDR3 has 17 amino acids. Between the trimmed V and J ends, which lost 4 bases and 0 bases, there was a span of 16 bases. CDR3 amino acids: CASSSTPGPVAKNIQYF. The CDR3 nucleotides read TGTGCCAGCAGCTCTACACCGGGACCAGTAGCCAAAAACATTCAGTACTTC.

This clonotype was detected ten times or more. The V gene is TRBV20-1, the J gene TRBJ2-3; TRBD1 or TRBD2 may be the D gene (5 bases each). The CDR3 runs to 16 residues. Germline V gene sequence: CDR1 DFQATT, CDR2 SNEGSKA (reference sequence). The CDR3 DNA is TGCAGCCTACTTCCTACTCTTTCGGGACCCACAGATACGCAGTATTTT. This translates into CSLLPTLSGPTDTQYF.

This clonotype was observed at least ten times. This chain uses TRBV6-2 or TRBV6-3 with TRBJ2-1; possibly TRBD1 or TRBD2 for D (6 bases each). Germline loops: CDR1 MNHEY, CDR2 SVGEGT. Trimming removed 7 bases at V and 7 bases at J, with 14 bases between. This CDR3 comprises 13 residues. The CDR3, as DNA: TGTGCCAGCACCGGACGAGGGGGGAATGAGCAGTTCTTC. This codes for CASTGRGGNEQFF.

V gene TRBV5-6 combines with J gene TRBJ2-7; D is possibly TRBD1 or TRBD2 (5 bases each). Germline assignment: CDR1 SGHDT and CDR2 YYEEEE. The CDR3 has 12 amino acids. Trimming stripped 2 bases from V and 7 bases from J, with 10 bases between. CDR3 sequence: CASSFRDLEQYF. Here the CDR3 DNA reads TGTGCCAGCAGCTTTAGGGACCTTGAGCAGTACTTC.

Concerning this clonotype itself: A much more abundant neighbour one base away suggests this may be a read error. V usage is TRBV12-3 or TRBV12-4 and J usage is TRBJ1-2; D might be TRBD1 (5 bases). Deletions cut 4 bases from V and 8 bases from J, with 14 bases between. The CDR3 has 13 residues. The CDR3 loop is CASSSPGKEGYTF. In DNA, the CDR3 is TGTGCCAGCAGTTCTCCAGGGAAAGAAGGCTACACCTTC.